This T cell receptor (beta chain) comes out of a study of OX40 agonist ivuxolimab in advanced cancers. On the study more broadly: Earlier anti-PD-1, anti-PD-L1 or anti-CTLA-4 therapy was permitted; less than 50% had received some. Study-wide results and caveats: Those patients achieving a partial response at 0.1-3.0 mg/kg showed among the lowest clonal expansion.

V lost 6 bases and J lost 1; bases outside the gene matches: 4. The CDR3 has 14 residues. Germline V CDR1 and CDR2: MNHNY, SVGAGI (reference sequence). With regard to this clone: The antigen remains unidentified.

Produced via immunoSEQ multiplex PCR; TCRdb's table is partial and in-frame only. The sample includes 87,000 or so clones, roughly 89% of them seen just once. The TCR sequence derives from an adult with an advanced solid tumor such as melanoma, head and neck, liver or kidney cancer. The J gene is TRBJ1-1, the V gene TRBV6-6, with TRBD1 identical over 8 bases. The sequences come from CD4+ or CD8+ T cells sorted from blood, collected in a trial of the OX40 agonist ivuxolimab. The CDR3 loop reads CASRSDRENTEAFF. CDR3 sequence (DNA): TGTGCCAGCAGATCGGACAGGGAGAACACTGAAGCTTTCTTT.